This T cell receptor beta chain was identified in a study of beta chain features in type 1 diabetes. A few counts support this clone. What it recognizes is unknown. The whole isolated RNA underwent reverse transcription, so sequencing captured expressed TCRB transcripts. Sequencing was performed with immunoSEQ multiplex PCR; in TCRdb, only in-frame clones are kept and a portion is missing. Among over 300,000 clones, around 9% were seen once, and the ten largest hold 1%. Overall study findings and caveats: Within each of all four CD4+ subsets, Type 1 diabetes patients had TCRB CDR3s that were moderately but significantly shorter.

The CDR3 totals 15 residues. V is TRBV21-1 and J is TRBJ2-1; no check of the table's D call, TRBD1, against the DNA was made. TRBV21-1 constitutes a pseudogene. The clonotype comes from a man between 25 and 39 years old with type 1 diabetes. The specimen was central memory CD4+ T cells from blood. The chain's CDR3 is CASSNRQGELNEQFF. The DNA for the CDR3 is TGTGCCAGCAGCAACCGACAGGGGGAGCTCAATGAGCAGTTCTTC.